A single sample is the source of the 14 T cell receptor beta chains below, sequenced in a study of blood T cells in healthy people across ages. The authors ran a second PCR of roughly 6 to 12 cycles using a sample-barcoded 5' primer and a J-beta primer mix. TCRdb redid the calling of the 5' RACE reads with MiXCR, one entry per CDR3 protein. The table records about 720,000 distinct CDR3 sequences, about 24% of them present only once. The specimen was blood. These receptor sequences come from a man in his 70s in good health.

This clonotype was observed a few times. V is TRBV20-1 and J is TRBJ2-7; D not certain. CDR3 length: 15 residues. Germline CDR1 and CDR2: DFQATT and SNEGSKA (reference sequence). V gave up 3 bases and J gave up 5 bases, with 20 bases separating them. CDR3 coding DNA: TGCAGTGCTAGGCGACAACGGACGGCAAAGGACGAGCAGTACGTC. Its translation: CSARRQRTAKDEQYV.

This clonotype was observed a handful of times. The rearrangement uses TRBV7-9 and TRBJ2-7, with unresolved D. The V gene lost 7 bases and the J gene lost 5 bases, with 9 bases spanning the gap. The germline V gene has CDR1 SEHNR and CDR2 FQNEAQ (reference sequence). The CDR3 covers 11 residues. In DNA form, the CDR3 reads TGTGCCAGCACAGCCGCGGACGAGCAGTACTTC. Encoded protein: CASTAADEQYF.

V is TRBV14 and J is TRBJ2-3, with unresolved D. The germline V and J ends were trimmed by 0 bases and 10 bases, with 11 bases remaining between them. This CDR3 contains 13 residues. Germline CDR1 SGHDN, CDR2 FVKESK. CDR3 DNA sequence: TGTGCCAGCAGCCAAGATGGGTATCGAGCGCAGTATTTT. As protein: CASSQDGYRAQYF.

This clonotype was seen more than once but under ten times. The CDR3 bases are TGTGCCAGCAGTTACCGGGGGGCGAAGATAGATACGCAGTATTTT. Its protein product is CASSYRGAKIDTQYF. The rearrangement uses TRBV6-5 and TRBJ2-3; D might be TRBD2 (7 bases). There are 15 residues in the CDR3. Germline CDR1 reads MNHEY; CDR2 reads SVGAGI. V was cut by 2 bases and J by 5 bases, with 14 bases left in between.

The gene calls are TRBV5-1 and TRBJ1-1; TRBD1 aligns across 7 bases. The germline V gene encodes CDR1 SGHRS and CDR2 YFSETQ. Germline trimming cut 5 bases from V and 4 bases from J; bases unmatched to any gene: 8. The CDR3 covers 14 residues. In nucleotides, the CDR3 is TGCGCCAGCAGAAAAAGGGACAGATCCACTGAAGCTTTCTTT. It specifies CASRKRDRSTEAFF.

This clonotype was found a few times. The chain uses TRBV5-1 and TRBJ1-6; no reliable D call. In germline, CDR1 is SGHRS, CDR2 YFSETQ. V gave up 1 base and J gave up 7 bases, with 9 bases separating them. The CDR3 totals 14 residues. CDR3 in DNA: TGCGCCAGCAGCTTGATAGGCCTGAATTCACCCCTCCACTTT. It is translated as CASSLIGLNSPLHF.

This chain links TRBV5-1 with TRBJ1-2, with TRBD1 identical over 10 bases. Germline V gives CDR1 SGHRS, CDR2 YFSETQ. This CDR3 spans 15 amino acids. V was pared by 0 bases and J by 6 bases, with 5 bases of the junction left unmatched. CDR3 in amino acids: CASSLDPGQGNGYTF. CDR3 nucleotide sequence: TGCGCCAGCAGCTTGGATCCGGGACAGGGGAATGGCTACACCTTC.

In nucleotides, the CDR3 is TGTGTCTCAGGGAAGACTAACTATGGCTACACCTTC. Amino acid sequence: CVSGKTNYGYTF. This rearrangement joins TRBV27 to TRBJ1-2; TRBD1 might be the D (5 bases). Germline V lookup: CDR1 MNHEY, CDR2 SMNVEV (reference sequence). This CDR3 contains 12 residues.

This clonotype was detected many times. The chain carries TRBV18 and TRBJ1-5, with a tentative D call TRBD1 (6 bases). CDR3 size: 14 residues. Germline CDR1 KGHSH, CDR2 LQKENI. Trimming removed 4 bases at V and 6 bases at J, with 13 bases between. The CDR3 here is CASSQAQGPQPQHF. The CDR3, as DNA: TGTGCCAGCTCACAAGCGCAGGGGCCTCAGCCCCAGCATTTT.

V is TRBV20-1 and J is TRBJ2-3; tentative D call: TRBD1 (6 bases). In germline, CDR1 is DFQATT, CDR2 SNEGSKA (reference sequence). This CDR3 has 13 residues. The V and J ends lost 6 bases and 2 bases respectively, with 12 bases between them. The CDR3 here is CSAETGFTDTQYF. For the CDR3, the DNA is TGCAGTGCCGAGACAGGCTTCACAGATACGCAGTATTTT.

This clonotype was seen a handful of times. The chain carries TRBV6-2 or TRBV6-3 and TRBJ2-1; possibly TRBD2 for D (6 bases). Per germline, CDR1 MNHEY and CDR2 SVGEGT. V gave up 5 bases and J gave up 0 bases, with 14 bases separating them. The CDR3 sequence is 16 residues long. Written as DNA, the CDR3 is TGTGCCAGCAGTCACCGGGACTTCCCCTCCTACAATGAGCAGTTCTTC. Translating it yields CASSHRDFPSYNEQFF.

The genes are TRBV5-1 and TRBJ2-1; D is perhaps TRBD2 (6 bases). Deletions cut 0 bases from V and 7 bases from J, with 17 bases between. Germline-derived CDR1 and CDR2 are SGHRS and YFSETQ. This CDR3 contains 16 residues. CDR3 region: CASSLVSGVGSNEQFF. In nucleotides, the CDR3 is TGCGCCAGCAGCTTGGTGTCGGGAGTAGGTTCAAATGAGCAGTTCTTC.

This clonotype was counted ten times or more. The chain is built from TRBV29-1 and TRBJ2-5; 9 nucleotides line up with TRBD2. Near its end, the DNA agrees better with TRBJ2-1, so the J call may be wrong. The CDR3 runs to 12 residues. Looked up from germline, CDR1 is SQVTM and CDR2 is ANQGSEA. CDR3 sequence (DNA): TGCAGCGTTGACCTAGCGGGATATGAGCAGTTCTTC. It specifies CSVDLAGYEQFF.

In DNA form, the CDR3 reads TGTGCCAGCAGCCCCATCGGGGGCCGGAAGCTTAAAGCTGAGCAGTTCTTC. This translates into CASSPIGGRKLKAEQFF. The chain joins TRBV12-3 or TRBV12-4 to TRBJ2-5; D possibly matches TRBD1 or TRBD2 (6 bases each). The J call may be wrong; the DNA end is better matched by TRBJ2-1. The CDR3 runs to 17 residues.